What follows describes a single T cell receptor beta chain. This sample was taken from a study of cytomegalovirus exposure and HLA in healthy donors. 13 Jbeta primers and 60 Vbeta primers were used for the PCR. Only in-frame clones appear in the TCRdb table, and some are missing; sequencing was by immunoSEQ multiplex PCR. This sample lists almost 40,000 clones; its ten largest clones have approximately 2.9%. CDR3 length: 13 residues. Trimming pared 6 bases from V and 9 bases from J, leaving 17 bases between. Germline V gene lookup returns CDR1 MNHEY and CDR2 SMNVEV (reference sequence). The TCR comes from a woman in her 30s in good health and CMV-seropositive. Sequenced: PBMCs. This chain uses TRBV27 with TRBJ1-1, with a weak D call TRBD1 (6 bases). Written as DNA, the CDR3 is TGTGCCAGCAGACCGGGACAAGAGGGTAAAGCTTTCTTT. Translation gives CASRPGQEGKAFF.